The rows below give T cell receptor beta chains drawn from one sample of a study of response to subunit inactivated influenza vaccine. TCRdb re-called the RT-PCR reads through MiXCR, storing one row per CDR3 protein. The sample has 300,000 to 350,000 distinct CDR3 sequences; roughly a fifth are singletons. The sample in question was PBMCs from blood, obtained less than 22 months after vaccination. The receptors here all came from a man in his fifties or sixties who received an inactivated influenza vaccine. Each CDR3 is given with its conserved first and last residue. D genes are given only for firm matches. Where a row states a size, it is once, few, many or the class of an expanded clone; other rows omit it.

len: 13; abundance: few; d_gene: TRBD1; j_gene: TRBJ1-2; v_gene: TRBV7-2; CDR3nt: TGTGCCAGCAGCTTGGGACAGGCAGATGGCTACACCTTC; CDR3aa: CASSLGQADGYTF
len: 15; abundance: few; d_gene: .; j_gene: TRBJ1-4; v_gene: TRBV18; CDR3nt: TGTGCCAGCTCACCCGAACAGGGTGCTAATGAAAAACTGTTTTTT; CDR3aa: CASSPEQGANEKLFF
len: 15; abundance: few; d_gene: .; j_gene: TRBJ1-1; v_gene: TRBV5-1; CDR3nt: TGCGCCAGCAGCTTGTTTCATGATTCTCCGACTGAAGCTTTCTTT; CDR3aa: CASSLFHDSPTEAFF
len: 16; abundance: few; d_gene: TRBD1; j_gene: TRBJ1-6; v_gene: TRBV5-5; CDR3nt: TGTGCCAGCAGACTAGGGACAGGCGGTCGTAATTCACCCCTCCACTTT; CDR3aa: CASRLGTGGRNSPLHF
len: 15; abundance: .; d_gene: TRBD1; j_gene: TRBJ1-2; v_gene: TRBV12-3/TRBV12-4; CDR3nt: TGTGCCAGCACCCCCTGGACAGGGGGCGTAGGTGGCTACACCTTC; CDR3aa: CASTPWTGGVGGYTF
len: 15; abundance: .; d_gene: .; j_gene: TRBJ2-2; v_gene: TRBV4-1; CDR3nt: TGCGCCAGCAGCCAAGGTCGGGTGAACACCGGGGAGCTGTTTTTT; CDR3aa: CASSQGRVNTGELFF
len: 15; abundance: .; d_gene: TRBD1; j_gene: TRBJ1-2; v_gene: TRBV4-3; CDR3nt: TGCGCCAGCAGCCAAGGGACAGGGGGCATCGAGGGCTACACCTTC; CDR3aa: CASSQGTGGIEGYTF
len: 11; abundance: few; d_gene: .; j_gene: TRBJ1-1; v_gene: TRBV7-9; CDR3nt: TGTGCCAGCAGCTTTGGTGATTTAACTTTCTTT; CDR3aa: CASSFGDLTFF
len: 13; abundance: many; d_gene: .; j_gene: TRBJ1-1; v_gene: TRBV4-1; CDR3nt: TGCGCCAGCAGCCAAGGGCGGGACACTGAAGCTTTCTTT; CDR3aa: CASSQGRDTEAFF
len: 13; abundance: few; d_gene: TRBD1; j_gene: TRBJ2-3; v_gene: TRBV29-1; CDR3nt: TGCAGCATTCGACAGGGGGCTACAGATACGCAGTATTTT; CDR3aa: CSIRQGATDTQYF
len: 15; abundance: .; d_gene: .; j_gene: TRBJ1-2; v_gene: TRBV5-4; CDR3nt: TGTGCCAGCAGCTGGAGGGCAGGTATTGACTATGGCTACACCTTC; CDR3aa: CASSWRAGIDYGYTF
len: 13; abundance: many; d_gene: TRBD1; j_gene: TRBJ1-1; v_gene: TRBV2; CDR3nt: TGTGCCAACATGGACAGGATGAACACTGAAGCTTTCTTT; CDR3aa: CANMDRMNTEAFF